This T cell receptor beta chain derives from a study of T-cell reconstitution after alpha-beta-depleted transplantation in children. Study-wide findings and caveats: Several hundred expanded graft clones reportedly were the source of alpha-beta T cells about two months after transplant. Counts and diversity of T cells one year after transplant came mostly from newly produced T cells.

CDR1 MNHEY and CDR2 SVGAGI come from the germline V gene. Between the trimmed V and J ends, which lost 2 bases and 0 bases, there was a span of 10 bases. The CDR3 loop spans 16 amino acids. On this clonotype itself: Its antigen is currently unknown.

Unique molecular identifiers were used in preparing the TCRbeta library. MiXCR was run by TCRdb on the PCR reads, yielding one entry per CDR3 protein. The repertoire holds 700,000 to 850,000 distinct CDR3 sequences, with 16% as singletons. The genes are TRBV6-5 and TRBJ2-2; TRBD1 is a possible D gene (6 bases). The sequence was obtained from a male patient aged 10 to 17 who had a stem cell transplant for acute lymphoblastic leukemia, so the T cells may come from the graft donor. The starting material was PBMCs, mostly from graft donor cells, obtained 360 days after TCRalphabeta/CD19-depleted stem cell transplant. This chain's CDR3 is CASSYDRLSNTGELFF. The CDR3 coding sequence is TGTGCCAGCAGTTACGACAGGTTATCGAACACCGGGGAGCTGTTTTTT.